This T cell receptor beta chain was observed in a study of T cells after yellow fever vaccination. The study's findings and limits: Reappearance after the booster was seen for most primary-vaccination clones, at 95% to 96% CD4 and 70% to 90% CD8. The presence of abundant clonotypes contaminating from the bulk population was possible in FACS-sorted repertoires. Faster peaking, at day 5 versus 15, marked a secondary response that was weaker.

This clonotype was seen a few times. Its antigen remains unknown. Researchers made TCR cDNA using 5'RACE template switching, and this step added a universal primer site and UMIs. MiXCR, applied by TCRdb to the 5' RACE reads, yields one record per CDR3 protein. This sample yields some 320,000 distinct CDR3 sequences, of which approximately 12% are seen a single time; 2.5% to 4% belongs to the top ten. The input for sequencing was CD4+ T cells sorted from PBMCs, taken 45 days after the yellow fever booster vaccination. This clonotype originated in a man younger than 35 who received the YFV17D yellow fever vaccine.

This chain's CDR3 is CALRDTGNNYGYTF. In DNA, the CDR3 is TGTGCCCTACGGGATACAGGGAATAACTATGGCTACACCTTC. The chain has TRBV10-3 and TRBJ1-2; possible D gene TRBD1, 6 bases. Trimming stripped 11 bases from V and 1 base from J, with 17 bases between. The CDR3 contains 14 residues. The germline V gene encodes CDR1 ENHRY and CDR2 SYGVKD.